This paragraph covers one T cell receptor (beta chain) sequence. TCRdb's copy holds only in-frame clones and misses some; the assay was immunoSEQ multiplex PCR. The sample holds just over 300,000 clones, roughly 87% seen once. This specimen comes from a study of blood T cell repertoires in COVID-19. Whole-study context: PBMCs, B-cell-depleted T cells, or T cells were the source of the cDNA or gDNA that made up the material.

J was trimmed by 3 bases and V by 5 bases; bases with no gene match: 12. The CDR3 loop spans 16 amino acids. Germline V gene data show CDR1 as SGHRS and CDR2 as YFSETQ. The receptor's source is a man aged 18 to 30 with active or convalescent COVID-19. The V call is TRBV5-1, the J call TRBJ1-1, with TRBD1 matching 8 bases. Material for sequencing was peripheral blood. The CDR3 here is CASSQTGEFGHTEAFF. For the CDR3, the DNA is TGCGCCAGCAGTCAGACAGGGGAGTTTGGACACACTGAAGCTTTCTTT.